This is a list of T cell receptor beta chains from one sample in a study of T cell changes during pregnancy in multiple sclerosis. TCRdb's table, derived via immunoSEQ multiplex PCR, lists solely in-frame clones and lacks some. The repertoire has under 55,000 clones, around 90% of them found once; the top ten carry about 2%. The source was peripheral blood, collected in the first trimester of pregnancy. The source is a female donor with multiple sclerosis, enrolled in a pregnancy study. The conserved cysteine and the conserved F or W are not part of the CDR3 here.

j_call v_call cdr3_aa
TRBJ1-1 TRBV6-1 ASSETGVGEAF
TRBJ2-1 TRBV6-4 ASSESVGTGGNEQF
TRBJ2-7 TRBV28 ASSLWQGSYEQY
TRBJ1-1 TRBV4-3 ASSPGQGGNTEAF
TRBJ2-1 TRBV2 ASSNRGGNLYNEQF
TRBJ2-7 TRBV28 ASSQTGTSYEQY
TRBJ2-1 TRBV5-1 ASSSGQWGDEQF
TRBJ2-5 TRBV4-3 ASSQDGRVAGGEGETQY
TRBJ1-6 TRBV5-6 ASSLAGVGSPLH
TRBJ1-6 TRBV7-9 ASSWTGPWGSPLH
TRBJ1-4 TRBV11-2 ASSLWAGGITNEKLF
TRBJ2-2 TRBV9 ASSVAPGANTGELF
TRBJ2-5 TRBV6-5 ASSYIRGETQY
TRBJ2-3 TRBV28 ASSLPAGDSTDTQY
TRBJ1-1 TRBV6-5 ASSSTGNTEAF
TRBJ1-2 TRBV14 ASSRVGRGGYT
TRBJ1-6 TRBV4-3 ASSLSPRSSYNSPLH
TRBJ2-7 TRBV5-6 ASSSAGVLTYEQY
TRBJ2-1 TRBV2 ASRFSGTGSYNEQF
TRBJ2-5 TRBV7-9 ASSPPWRGKQETQY
TRBJ2-3 TRBV6-6 ATGSERGYTDTQY
TRBJ1-2 TRBV9 ASSLNARGYGYT
TRBJ1-1 TRBV7-2 ASSLAGTGYTEAF
TRBJ2-5 TRBV20-1 SAPVFETQY
TRBJ1-2 TRBV30 AWADSNYGYT
TRBJ1-1 TRBV4-1 ASSQPLQNTEAF
TRBJ2-5 TRBV10-3 AISGVTGGQETQY
TRBJ1-3 TRBV18 ASSPMTGNRNTIY
TRBJ2-5 TRBV7-3 ASSLRGGGEGTQY
TRBJ1-1 TRBV5-6 ASSLFAGMNTEAF
TRBJ2-1 TRBV7-2 ASGLRDRVNNEQF
TRBJ1-1 TRBV7-2 ASSVRTEGAF
TRBJ1-3 TRBV6-6 ASSLTAGGSNIY
TRBJ2-5 TRBV7-9 ASSLLGARLETQY
TRBJ1-1 TRBV10-1 ASSGTGTGNYTEAF
TRBJ1-1 TRBV28 ASSSSDNTEAF